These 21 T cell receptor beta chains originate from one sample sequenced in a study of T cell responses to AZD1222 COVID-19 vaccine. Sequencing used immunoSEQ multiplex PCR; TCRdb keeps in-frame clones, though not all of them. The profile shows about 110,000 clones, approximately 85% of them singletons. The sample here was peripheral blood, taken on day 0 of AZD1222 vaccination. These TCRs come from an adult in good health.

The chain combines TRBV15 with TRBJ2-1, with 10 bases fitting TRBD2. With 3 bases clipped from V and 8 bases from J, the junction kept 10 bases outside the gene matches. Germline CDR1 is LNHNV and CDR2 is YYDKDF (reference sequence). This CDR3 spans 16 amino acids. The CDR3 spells CATSRPRAGGPDEQFF. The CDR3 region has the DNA TGTGCCACCAGCAGGCCCCGAGCGGGGGGGCCAGATGAGCAGTTCTTC.

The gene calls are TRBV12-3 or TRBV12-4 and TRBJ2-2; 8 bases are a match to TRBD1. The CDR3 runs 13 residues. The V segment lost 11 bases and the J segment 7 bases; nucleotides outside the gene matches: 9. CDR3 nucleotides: TGTGCCGCAATCCAGGGGGCGGGCGGGGAGCTGTTTTTT. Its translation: CAAIQGAGGELFF.

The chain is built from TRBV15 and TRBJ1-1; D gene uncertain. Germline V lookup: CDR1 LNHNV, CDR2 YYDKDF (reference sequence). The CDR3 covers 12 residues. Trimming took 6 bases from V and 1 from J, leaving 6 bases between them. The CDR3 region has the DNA TGTGCCACCAGTCAGGAGAACACTGAAGCTTTCTTT. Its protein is CATSQENTEAFF.

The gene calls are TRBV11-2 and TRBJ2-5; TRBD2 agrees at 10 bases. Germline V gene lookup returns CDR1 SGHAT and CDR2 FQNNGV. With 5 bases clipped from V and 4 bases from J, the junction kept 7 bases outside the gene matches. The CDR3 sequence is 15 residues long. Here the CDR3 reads CASSPVAGGSETQYF. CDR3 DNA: TGTGCCAGCAGCCCGGTAGCGGGGGGTTCAGAGACCCAGTACTTC.

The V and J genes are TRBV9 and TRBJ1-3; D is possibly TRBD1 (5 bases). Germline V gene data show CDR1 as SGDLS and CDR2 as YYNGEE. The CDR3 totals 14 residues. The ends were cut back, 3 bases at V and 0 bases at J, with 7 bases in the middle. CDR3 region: CASSEGNSGNTIYF. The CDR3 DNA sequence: TGTGCCAGCAGCGAGGGGAACTCTGGAAACACCATATATTTT.

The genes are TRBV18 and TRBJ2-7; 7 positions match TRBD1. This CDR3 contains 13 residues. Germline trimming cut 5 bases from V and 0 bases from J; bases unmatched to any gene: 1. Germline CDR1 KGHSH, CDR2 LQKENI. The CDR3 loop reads CASSRDSSYEQYF. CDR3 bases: TGTGCCAGCTCAAGGGACAGCTCCTACGAGCAGTACTTC.

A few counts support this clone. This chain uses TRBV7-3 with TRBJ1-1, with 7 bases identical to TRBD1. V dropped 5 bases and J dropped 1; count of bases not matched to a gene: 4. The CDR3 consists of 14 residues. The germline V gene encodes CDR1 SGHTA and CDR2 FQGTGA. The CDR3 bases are TGTGCCAGCAGCCCCCAGGGGGGGAACACTGAAGCTTTCTTT. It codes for CASSPQGGNTEAFF.

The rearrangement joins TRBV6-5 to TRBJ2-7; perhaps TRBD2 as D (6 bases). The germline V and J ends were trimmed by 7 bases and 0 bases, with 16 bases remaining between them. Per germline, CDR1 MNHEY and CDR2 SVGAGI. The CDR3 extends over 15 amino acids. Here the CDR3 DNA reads TGTGCCAGCACCCCAAGCGGACTAAGCTCCTACGAGCAGTACTTC. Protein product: CASTPSGLSSYEQYF.

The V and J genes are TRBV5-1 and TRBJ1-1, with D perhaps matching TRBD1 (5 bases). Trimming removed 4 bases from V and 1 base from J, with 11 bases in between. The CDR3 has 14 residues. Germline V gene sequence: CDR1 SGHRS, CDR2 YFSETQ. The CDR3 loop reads CASSRGSENTEAFF. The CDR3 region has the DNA TGCGCCAGCAGCCGGGGGTCGGAGAACACTGAAGCTTTCTTT.

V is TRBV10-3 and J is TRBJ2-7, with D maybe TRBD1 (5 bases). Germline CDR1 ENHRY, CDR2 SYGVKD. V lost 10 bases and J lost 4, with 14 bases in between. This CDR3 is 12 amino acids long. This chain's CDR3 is CATQGLVYEQYF. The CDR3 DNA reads TGTGCCACCCAGGGTCTGGTTTACGAGCAGTACTTC.

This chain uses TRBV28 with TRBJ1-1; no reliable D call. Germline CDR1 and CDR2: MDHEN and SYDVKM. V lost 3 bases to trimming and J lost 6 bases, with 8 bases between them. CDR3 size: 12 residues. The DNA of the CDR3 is TGTGCCAGCAGTTTTAGGAGGGCTGAAGCTTTCTTT. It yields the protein CASSFRRAEAFF.

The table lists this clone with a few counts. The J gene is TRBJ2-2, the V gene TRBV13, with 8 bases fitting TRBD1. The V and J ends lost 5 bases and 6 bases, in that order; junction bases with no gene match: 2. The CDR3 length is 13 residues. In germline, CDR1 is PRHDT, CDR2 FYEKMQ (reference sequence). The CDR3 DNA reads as TGTGCCAGCAGCACAGGGGGGCCCGGGGAGCTGTTTTTT. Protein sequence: CASSTGGPGELFF. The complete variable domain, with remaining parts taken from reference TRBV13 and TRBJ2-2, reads AAGVIQSPRHLIKEKRETATLKCYPIPRHDTVYWYQQGPGQDPQFLISFYEKMQSDKGSIPDRFSAQQFSDYHSELNMSSLELGDSALYFCASSTGGPGELFFGEGSRLTVL.

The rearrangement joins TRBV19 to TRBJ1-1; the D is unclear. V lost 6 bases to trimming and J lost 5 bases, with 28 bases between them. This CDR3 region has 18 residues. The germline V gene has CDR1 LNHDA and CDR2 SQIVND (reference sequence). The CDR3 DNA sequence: TGTGCCAGTAGCTTTGCTGTCGGACCCGGGCCCCACGGGACTGAAGCTTTCTTT. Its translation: CASSFAVGPGPHGTEAFF.

In nucleotides, the CDR3 is TGTGCCAGTGCCGGGACAGGGGGCGACGAGCAGTACTTC. Residues: CASAGTGGDEQYF. The V and J genes are TRBV19 and TRBJ2-7, with 12 bases that match TRBD1. CDR1 and CDR2 from the germline V gene are LNHDA and SQIVND (reference sequence). This CDR3 region has 13 residues. J gave up 5 bases and V 8 bases, and 4 bases lay outside the gene matches. Complete variable domain (other parts from reference TRBV19 and TRBJ2-7): DGGITQSPKYLFRKEGQNVTLSCEQNLNHDAMYWYRQDPGQGLRLIYYSQIVNDFQKGDIAEGYSVSREKKESFPLTVTSAQKNPTAFYLCASAGTGGDEQYFGPGTRLTVT.

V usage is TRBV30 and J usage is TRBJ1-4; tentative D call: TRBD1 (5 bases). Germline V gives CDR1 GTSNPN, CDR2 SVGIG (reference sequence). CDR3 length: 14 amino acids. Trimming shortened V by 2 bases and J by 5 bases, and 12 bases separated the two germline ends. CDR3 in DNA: TGTGCCTGGAGTCGGGGGAAAGTCAATGAAAAACTGTTTTTT. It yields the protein CAWSRGKVNEKLFF.

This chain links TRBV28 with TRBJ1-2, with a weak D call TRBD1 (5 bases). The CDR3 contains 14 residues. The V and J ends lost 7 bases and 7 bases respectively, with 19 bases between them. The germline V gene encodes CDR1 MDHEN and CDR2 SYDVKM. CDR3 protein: CASTPGGTTGGYTF. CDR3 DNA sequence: TGTGCCAGCACCCCCGGGGGGACCACGGGTGGCTACACCTTC.

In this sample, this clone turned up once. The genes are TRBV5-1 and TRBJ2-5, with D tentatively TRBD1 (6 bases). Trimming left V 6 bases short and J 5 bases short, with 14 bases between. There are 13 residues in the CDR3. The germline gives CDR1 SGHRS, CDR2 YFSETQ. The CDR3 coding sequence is TGCGCCAGCAATACAGGTCAGGGGGAGACCCAGTACTTC. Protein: CASNTGQGETQYF. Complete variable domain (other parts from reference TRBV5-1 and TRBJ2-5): KAGVTQTPRYLIKTRGQQVTLSCSPISGHRSVSWYQQTPGQGLQFLFEYFSETQRNKGNFPGRFSGRQFSNSRSEMNVSTLELGDSALYLCASNTGQGETQYFGPGTRLLVL.

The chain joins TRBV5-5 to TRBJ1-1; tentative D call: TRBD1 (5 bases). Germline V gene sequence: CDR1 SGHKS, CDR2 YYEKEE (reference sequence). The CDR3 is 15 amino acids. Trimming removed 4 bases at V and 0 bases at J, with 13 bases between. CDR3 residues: CASSRAGTMNTEAFF. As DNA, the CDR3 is TGTGCCAGCAGCAGGGCAGGGACCATGAACACTGAAGCTTTCTTT.

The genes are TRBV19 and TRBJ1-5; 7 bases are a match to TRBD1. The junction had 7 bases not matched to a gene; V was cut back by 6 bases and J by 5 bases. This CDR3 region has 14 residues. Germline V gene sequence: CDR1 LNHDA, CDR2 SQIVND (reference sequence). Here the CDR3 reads CASSRTGGHQPQHF. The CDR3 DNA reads TGTGCCAGTAGCCGGACAGGCGGACATCAGCCCCAGCATTTT.

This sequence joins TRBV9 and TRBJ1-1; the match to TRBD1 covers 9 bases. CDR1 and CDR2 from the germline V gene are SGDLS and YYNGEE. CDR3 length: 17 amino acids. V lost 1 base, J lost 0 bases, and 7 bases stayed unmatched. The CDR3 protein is CASSVNPDRGMNTEAFF. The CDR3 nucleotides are TGTGCCAGCAGCGTAAACCCGGACAGGGGCATGAACACTGAAGCTTTCTTT.

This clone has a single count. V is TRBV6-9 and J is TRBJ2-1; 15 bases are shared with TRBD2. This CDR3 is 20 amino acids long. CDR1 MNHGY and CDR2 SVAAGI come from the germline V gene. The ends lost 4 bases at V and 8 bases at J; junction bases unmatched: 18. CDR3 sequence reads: CASSFYPGLAGGEDRYEQFF. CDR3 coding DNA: TGTGCCAGCAGTTTCTACCCGGGACTAGCGGGGGGAGAGGATCGGTATGAGCAGTTCTTC.